The rows below give T cell receptor beta chains drawn from one sample of a study of OX40 agonist ivuxolimab in advanced cancers. Profiling relied on immunoSEQ multiplex PCR, and the TCRdb table lists in-frame clones only, not all of them. The repertoire consists of 66,000 or so clones, with 82% occurring once and the leading ten covering under 0.65%. The specimen was CD4+ or CD8+ T cells sorted from blood, collected in a trial of the OX40 agonist ivuxolimab. The receptors here all came from an adult with an advanced solid tumor such as melanoma, head and neck, liver or kidney cancer. CDR3s include the opening cysteine and the closing phenylalanine or tryptophan. A D gene is named only where the DNA matches it firmly. The size of a clone is reported for some rows only, either as once, few or many, or as a class for expanded clones.

>TRBV7-9|17|TRBJ2-1|NA|NA
TGTGCCAGCAGCTCCACTGCCGGGCGGGATTCCTACAATGAGCAGTTCTTC
CASSSTAGRDSYNEQFF
>TRBV4-2|13|TRBJ1-1|few|NA
TGTGCCAGCAGCCAAGGTCCAGCCTACGAGGCTTTCTTT
CASSQGPAYEAFF
>TRBV19|17|TRBJ2-2|NA|NA
TGTGCCAGTACCACCTACCGACACATAAGCAACACCGGGGAGCTGTTTTTT
CASTTYRHISNTGELFF
>TRBV29-1|13|TRBJ1-4|NA|TRBD1
TGCAGCGCAGGGCCTACAGGGGTCGAAAAACTGTTTTTT
CSAGPTGVEKLFF
>TRBV30|14|TRBJ2-5|NA|NA
TGTGCCTGGAGTGTACAAATATCCCAAGAGACCCAGTACTTC
CAWSVQISQETQYF
>TRBV7-8|15|TRBJ1-5|NA|NA
TGTGCCAGCAGCTTAGTGGGAGGGAACAGTCAGCCCCAGCATTTT
CASSLVGGNSQPQHF
>TRBV5-1|13|TRBJ1-1|NA|NA
TGCGCCAGCAGCGCTATCGGGCAGGGAGAAGCTTTCTTT
CASSAIGQGEAFF
>TRBV27|16|TRBJ2-7|NA|TRBD2
TGTGCCAGCAGCCTTACTGGCGGGAGGGTCGTTTACGAGCAGTACTTC
CASSLTGGRVVYEQYF
>TRBV27|17|TRBJ2-1|NA|TRBD2
TGTGCCAGCAGCCTACTCGGACTAGCGGGAGAAAACAATGAGCAGTTCTTC
CASSLLGLAGENNEQFF
>TRBV7-9|15|TRBJ1-1|NA|NA
TGTGCCAGCAGCTTTGCCCAGGGCCGGGGGGCTGAAGCTTTCTTT
CASSFAQGRGAEAFF
>TRBV5-4|13|TRBJ2-7|NA|NA
TGTGCCAGCAGCTTGGCCAGTTCCTACGAGCAGTACTTC
CASSLASSYEQYF
>TRBV13|16|TRBJ2-1|NA|TRBD2
TGTGCCAGCAGCTTAGGAGGACTAGCGGAGCACAATGAGCAGTTCTTC
CASSLGGLAEHNEQFF
>TRBV7-9|13|TRBJ1-2|few|NA
TGTGCCAGCAGCTCGGGACGGAACTATGGCTACACCTTC
CASSSGRNYGYTF
>TRBV2|14|TRBJ2-2|NA|TRBD2
TGTGCCAGCAGTGGGACTAGCAGCACCGGGGAGCTGTTTTTT
CASSGTSSTGELFF
>TRBV7-7|14|TRBJ2-5|NA|NA
TGTGCCAGCAGCTTATTAGGACCCCAAGAGACCCAGTACTTC
CASSLLGPQETQYF
>TRBV5-1|15|TRBJ2-2|NA|TRBD2
TGCGCCAGCAGCTTAAGCGGGACTTACACCGGGGAGCTGTTTTTT
CASSLSGTYTGELFF
>TRBV5-4|14|TRBJ2-7|NA|NA
TGTGCCAGCAGCCCTCCAACAGGGACCTACGAGCAGTACTTC
CASSPPTGTYEQYF
>TRBV18|14|TRBJ2-7|few|NA
TGTGCCAGCTCACCAGGTTCGGCTAGTTGGGAGCAGTACTTC
CASSPGSASWEQYF
>TRBV6-1|15|TRBJ2-7|NA|NA
TGTGCCAGCAGTGAAGCGACTGGTGGCCGGTACGAGCAGTACTTC
CASSEATGGRYEQYF
>TRBV7-8|13|TRBJ2-7|once|NA
TGTGCCAGCAGCTTAGGACGGTACTACGAGCAGTACTTC
CASSLGRYYEQYF
>TRBV9|15|TRBJ2-7|NA|TRBD1
TGTGCCAGCAGCGTAATCGGGACAGCCCGCTACGAGCAGTACTTC
CASSVIGTARYEQYF
>TRBV28|13|TRBJ2-2|NA|NA
TGTGCCAGCAGTGCTACGGGAGCCGGGGAGCTGTTTTTT
CASSATGAGELFF
>TRBV6-4|13|TRBJ1-2|once|NA
TGTGCCAGCAGTGACTCGAAGGGGTCTGGCTACACCTTC
CASSDSKGSGYTF
>TRBV29-1|14|TRBJ1-1|NA|NA
TGCAGCGTTGAAGTTCCCGGGGGGAACACTGAAGCTTTCTTT
CSVEVPGGNTEAFF
>TRBV11-3|14|TRBJ2-5|NA|NA
TGTGCCAGCAGCCCGACTCGGAGTGCGGAGACCCAGTACTTC
CASSPTRSAETQYF
>TRBV7-9|16|TRBJ1-1|NA|NA
TGTGCCAGCAGCTTATACAGTTACGGGGGGAGCACTGAAGCTTTCTTT
CASSLYSYGGSTEAFF
>TRBV11-2|13|TRBJ2-1|NA|NA
TGTGCCAGCAGCTTAGCCCGCTTGGGTGAGCAGTTCTTC
CASSLARLGEQFF
>TRBV30|15|TRBJ2-2|NA|NA
TGTGCCTGGAGGGGCCTACCGGGGTTGGCCGGGGAGCTGTTTTTT
CAWRGLPGLAGELFF
>TRBV2|12|TRBJ1-1|NA|NA
TGTGCCAGCAGTGACCTTAACACTGAAGCTTTCTTT
CASSDLNTEAFF
>TRBV5-1|14|TRBJ1-2|NA|TRBD1
TGCGCCAGCAGCAGAACTGGGACAGGCGGGGGCTACACCTTC
CASSRTGTGGGYTF
>TRBV1|12|TRBJ2-7|NA|NA
TGCACCAGCAGCCAAGTCGCCGAACTAGCGGTTTTC
CTSSQVAELAVF
>TRBV5-1|14|TRBJ1-1|NA|NA
TGCGCCAGCAGCTCTTTGGCAGCTAACACTGAAGCTTTCTTT
CASSSLAANTEAFF
>TRBV7-2|15|TRBJ2-7|NA|NA
TGTGCCAGCACGGTAGCGGTGGGAGAAGGCTACGAGCAGTACTTC
CASTVAVGEGYEQYF
>TRBV2|14|TRBJ2-7|NA|NA
TGTGCCAGCAGTGGAGACCAAGGCGACTACGAGCAGTACTTC
CASSGDQGDYEQYF
>TRBV28|15|TRBJ2-5|few|TRBD1
TGTGCCAGCAGTATCGGGACAGGGGGCTGGGAGACCCAGTACTTC
CASSIGTGGWETQYF